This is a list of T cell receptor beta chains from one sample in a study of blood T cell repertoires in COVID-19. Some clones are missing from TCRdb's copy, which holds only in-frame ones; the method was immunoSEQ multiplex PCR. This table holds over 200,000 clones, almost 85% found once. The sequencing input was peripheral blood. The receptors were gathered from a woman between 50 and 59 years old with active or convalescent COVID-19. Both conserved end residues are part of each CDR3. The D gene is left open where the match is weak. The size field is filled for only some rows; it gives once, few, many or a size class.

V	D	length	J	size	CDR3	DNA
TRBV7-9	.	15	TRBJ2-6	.	CASSSQASGANVLTF	TGTGCCAGCAGCTCTCAAGCCTCTGGGGCCAACGTCCTGACTTTC
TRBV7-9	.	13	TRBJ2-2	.	CASSSQPTGELFF	TGTGCCAGCAGCTCACAGCCCACCGGGGAGCTGTTTTTT
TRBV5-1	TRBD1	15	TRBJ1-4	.	CASSPETGGHEKLFF	TGCGCCAGCAGCCCCGAGACAGGGGGGCATGAAAAACTGTTTTTT
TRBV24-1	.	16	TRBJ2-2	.	CATAPVTASNTGELFF	TGTGCCACGGCCCCGGTGACAGCGAGTAACACCGGGGAGCTGTTTTTT
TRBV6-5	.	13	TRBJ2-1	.	CASSYSNKNEQFF	TGTGCCAGCAGTTACTCGAACAAGAATGAGCAGTTCTTC
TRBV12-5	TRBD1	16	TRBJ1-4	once	CASAEDRGGVDEKLFF	TGTGCTAGTGCCGAGGACAGGGGAGGTGTTGATGAAAAACTGTTTTTT
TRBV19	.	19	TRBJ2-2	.	CASSRGQALSGTSTGELFF	TGTGCCAGTAGTAGAGGACAGGCCCTCTCCGGGACTAGCACCGGGGAGCTGTTTTTT
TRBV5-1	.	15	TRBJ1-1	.	CASSVNRVTDTEAFF	TGCGCCAGCAGCGTGAACAGGGTGACGGACACTGAAGCTTTCTTT
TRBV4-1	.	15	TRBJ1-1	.	CASSPAEAGGTEAFF	TGCGCCAGCAGCCCGGCTGAAGCAGGTGGGACTGAAGCTTTCTTT
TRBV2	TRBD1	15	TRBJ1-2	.	CASSVLQGGPYGYTF	TGTGCCAGCAGTGTCCTGCAGGGGGGACCTTATGGCTACACCTTC
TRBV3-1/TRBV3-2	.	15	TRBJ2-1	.	CASSQDFRRGGEQFF	TGTGCCAGCAGCCAAGACTTTCGGAGGGGGGGTGAGCAGTTCTTC
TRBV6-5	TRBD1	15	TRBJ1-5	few	CASSSGGENNQPQHF	TGTGCCAGCAGTTCAGGGGGCGAAAACAATCAGCCCCAGCATTTT
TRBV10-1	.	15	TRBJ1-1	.	CASSEYGGLNTEAFF	TGCGCCAGCAGTGAGTACGGAGGGTTGAACACTGAAGCTTTCTTT
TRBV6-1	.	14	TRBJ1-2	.	CASSERAGFGGYTF	TGTGCCAGCAGTGAACGGGCAGGGTTCGGTGGCTACACCTTC
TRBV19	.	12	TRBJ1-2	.	CASSLTGYGYTF	TGTGCCAGTAGTTTGACAGGATATGGCTACACCTTC
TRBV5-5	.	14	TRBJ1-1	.	CASSLPRGNTEAFF	TGTGCCAGCAGCCTACCGCGGGGGAACACTGAAGCTTTCTTT
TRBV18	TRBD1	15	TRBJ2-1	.	CASSRPGQGENEQFF	TGTGCCAGCTCACGCCCGGGACAGGGGGAAAATGAGCAGTTCTTC
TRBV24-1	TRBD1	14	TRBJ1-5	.	CATGQRNSNQPQHF	TGTGCCACGGGACAGAGAAATAGCAATCAGCCCCAGCATTTT
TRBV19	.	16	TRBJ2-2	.	CASSTRRGMNTGELFF	TGTGCCAGTAGTACTCGAAGGGGAATGAACACCGGGGAGCTGTTTTTT
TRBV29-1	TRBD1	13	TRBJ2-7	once	CSVDGTGSYEQYF	TGCAGCGTTGATGGGACAGGGTCCTACGAGCAGTACTTC
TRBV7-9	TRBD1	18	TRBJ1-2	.	CASSLRGTGVRPNYGYTF	TGTGCCAGCAGCCTAAGGGGCACAGGGGTTCGCCCTAACTATGGCTACACCTTC
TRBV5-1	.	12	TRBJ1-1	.	CASGDASAEAFF	TGCGCCAGCGGAGACGCGTCGGCTGAAGCTTTCTTT
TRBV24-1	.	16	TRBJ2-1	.	CATSVALGSGYNEQFF	TGTGCCACCAGTGTGGCCCTGGGTAGCGGTTACAATGAGCAGTTCTTC
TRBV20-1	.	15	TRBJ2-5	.	CSASGGQGWVETQYF	TGCAGTGCTAGTGGTGGGCAGGGGTGGGTTGAGACCCAGTACTTC
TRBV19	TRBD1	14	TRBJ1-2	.	CASSPQGEGSGYTF	TGTGCCAGTTCTCCGCAGGGGGAAGGTAGTGGCTACACCTTC
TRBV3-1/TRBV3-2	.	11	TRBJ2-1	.	CASSQSFEQFF	TGTGCCAGCAGCCAATCCTTTGAGCAGTTCTTC
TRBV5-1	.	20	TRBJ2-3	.	CASSWGQQARTTISTDTQYF	TGCGCCAGCAGCTGGGGGCAGCAGGCCCGTACTACTATTAGCACAGATACGCAGTATTTT
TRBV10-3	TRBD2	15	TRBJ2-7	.	CAIRVQTSGPYEQYF	TGTGCCATCAGGGTCCAGACTAGCGGTCCCTACGAGCAGTACTTC
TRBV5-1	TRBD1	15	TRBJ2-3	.	CASSKGTGGGDTQYF	TGCGCCAGCAGCAAGGGGACAGGGGGCGGTGATACGCAGTATTTT
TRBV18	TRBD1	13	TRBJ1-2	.	CASSQGQGDGYTF	TGTGCCAGCTCTCAGGGCCAGGGGGATGGCTACACCTTC
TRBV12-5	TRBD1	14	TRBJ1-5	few	CASVSGTGKQPQHF	TGTGCTAGTGTGTCAGGGACAGGGAAACAGCCCCAGCATTTT
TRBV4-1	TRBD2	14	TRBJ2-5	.	CASSQAGGQETQYF	TGCGCCAGCAGCCAAGCGGGGGGGCAAGAGACCCAGTACTTC
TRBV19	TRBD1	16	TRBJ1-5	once	CASSTWTGGENQPQHF	TGTGCCAGTAGTACATGGACAGGGGGAGAGAATCAGCCCCAGCATTTT
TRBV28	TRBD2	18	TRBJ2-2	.	CASSLLSGGASGTGELFF	TGTGCCAGCAGTTTACTTAGCGGGGGGGCTTCGGGCACCGGGGAGCTGTTTTTT
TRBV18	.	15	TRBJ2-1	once	CASSPPGGSYNEQFF	TGTGCCAGCTCACCACCGGGAGGCTCCTACAATGAGCAGTTCTTC
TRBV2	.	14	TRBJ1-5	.	CASSEIGARQPQHF	TGTGCCAGCAGTGAAATTGGGGCTCGTCAGCCCCAGCATTTT
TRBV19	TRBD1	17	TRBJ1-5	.	CASSIRGQGAEGQPQHF	TGTGCCAGTAGTATTCGGGGACAGGGGGCGGAGGGACAGCCCCAGCATTTT
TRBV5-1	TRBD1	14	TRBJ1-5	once	CASSWDSINQPQHF	TGCGCCAGCAGTTGGGACAGCATCAATCAGCCCCAGCATTTT
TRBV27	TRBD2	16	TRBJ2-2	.	CASSLSGGFYTGELFF	TGTGCCAGCAGTTTATCCGGGGGGTTCTACACCGGGGAGCTGTTTTTT
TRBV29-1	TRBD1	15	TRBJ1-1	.	CSGPDRGHMNTEAFF	TGCAGCGGTCCGGACAGGGGACACATGAACACTGAAGCTTTCTTT
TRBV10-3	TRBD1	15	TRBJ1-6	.	CAISSQGARDSPLHF	TGTGCCATCAGTTCACAGGGGGCGAGGGATTCACCCCTCCACTTT
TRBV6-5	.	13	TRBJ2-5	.	CASRITGQETQYF	TGTGCCAGCAGAATAACAGGGCAAGAGACCCAGTACTTC
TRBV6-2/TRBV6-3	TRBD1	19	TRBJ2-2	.	CASSEVYRQGARGTGELFF	TGTGCCAGCAGTGAGGTTTACCGACAGGGGGCCCGCGGCACCGGGGAGCTGTTTTTT
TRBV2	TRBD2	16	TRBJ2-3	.	CASSPKLAGAPDTQYF	TGTGCCAGCAGTCCAAAGCTAGCGGGAGCTCCAGATACGCAGTATTTT
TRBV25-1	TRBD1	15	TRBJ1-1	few	CASSDAGTGGTEAFF	TGTGCCAGCAGTGATGCCGGGACAGGGGGCACTGAAGCTTTCTTT
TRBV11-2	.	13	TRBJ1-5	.	CASSPGDFQPQHF	TGTGCCAGCAGCCCGGGAGATTTCCAGCCCCAGCATTTT
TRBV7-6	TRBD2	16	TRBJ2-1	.	CASSPRLADAYNEQFF	TGTGCCAGCAGCCCGCGACTAGCGGACGCCTACAATGAGCAGTTCTTC
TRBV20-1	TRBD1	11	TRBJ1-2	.	CSANRDRDYTF	TGCAGTGCGAACCGGGACAGGGACTACACCTTC
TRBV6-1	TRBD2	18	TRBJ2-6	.	CASSEARGRALGANVLTF	TGTGCCAGCAGTGAAGCCCGCGGGAGGGCCCTTGGGGCCAACGTCCTGACTTTC
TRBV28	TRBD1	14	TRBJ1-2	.	CASRFGGRQGGYTF	TGTGCCAGCAGGTTCGGCGGACGACAGGGTGGCTACACCTTC
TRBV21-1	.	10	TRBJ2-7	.	CASREGAQYF	TGTGCCAGCAGAGAGGGGGCCCAGTACTTC
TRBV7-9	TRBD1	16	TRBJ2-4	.	CASSYMTGVLGDIQYF	TGTGCCAGCAGCTACATGACAGGGGTATTGGGAGACATTCAGTACTTC
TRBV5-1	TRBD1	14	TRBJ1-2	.	CASSFQDRNYGYTF	TGCGCCAGCAGCTTCCAGGACAGGAACTATGGCTACACCTTC
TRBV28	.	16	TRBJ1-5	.	CASSTAPGGRNQPQHF	TGTGCCAGCAGTACCGCACCGGGGGGTCGAAATCAGCCCCAGCATTTT
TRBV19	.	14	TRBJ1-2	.	CASSIRQADYGYTF	TGTGCCAGTAGTATAAGGCAGGCAGACTATGGCTACACCTTC